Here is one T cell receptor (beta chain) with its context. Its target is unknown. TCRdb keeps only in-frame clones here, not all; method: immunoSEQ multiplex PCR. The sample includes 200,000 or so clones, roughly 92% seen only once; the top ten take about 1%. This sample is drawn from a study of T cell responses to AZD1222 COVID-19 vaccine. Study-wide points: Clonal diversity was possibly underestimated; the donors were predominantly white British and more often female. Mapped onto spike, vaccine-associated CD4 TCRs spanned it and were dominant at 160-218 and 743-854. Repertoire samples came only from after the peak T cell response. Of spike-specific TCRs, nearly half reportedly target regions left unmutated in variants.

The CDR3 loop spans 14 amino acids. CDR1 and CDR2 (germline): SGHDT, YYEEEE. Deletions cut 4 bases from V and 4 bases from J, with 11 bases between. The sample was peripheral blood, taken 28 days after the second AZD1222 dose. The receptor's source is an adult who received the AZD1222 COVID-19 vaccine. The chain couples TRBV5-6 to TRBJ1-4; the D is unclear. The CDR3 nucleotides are TGTGCCAGCAGCCCCTGGGTGGGTAATGAAAAACTGTTTTTT. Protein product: CASSPWVGNEKLFF.